These 31 T cell receptor beta chains were all obtained from the same sample, sequenced in a study of shared clonotypes between healthy human individuals (dated by TCRdb to the early 2020s). CD8 naive samples were obtained by positive selection for CCR7 among CD45RO-negative cells, yielding a CD45RA+CCR7+ population from which TemRA cells were excluded. Receptor libraries were prepared by the immunoSEQ multiplex PCR assay. TCRdb provides this immuneACCESS table in a form limited to in-frame rearrangements. Some clones are lacking; in checked studies, under half of them reflect an unresolved V gene, and why the rest are absent is not known. For this sample there are under 700,000 clones; approximately 96% appear just once. The ten largest clones take up over 0.1% of the sample. Sequencing used naive CD8+ T cells sorted from blood. Interpreted using the paper, the cell subset or site label stands for: CD45RA+CCR7+. The source of these receptors is a woman aged 25 to 39 in good health.

A word on this clone: Different DNA sequences within this sample yield the same CDR3. The rearrangement joins TRBV28 to TRBJ2-2; the D is unclear. Trimming left V 3 bases short and J 1 base short, with 9 bases between. This CDR3 contains 15 residues. CDR1 MDHEN and CDR2 SYDVKM come from the germline V gene. CDR3 nucleotides: TGTGCCAGCAGTTTGCTGGCGGAGAACACCGGGGAGCTGTTTTTT. Its translation is CASSLLAENTGELFF.

The chain links TRBV29-1 to TRBJ2-2, with 9 bases that match TRBD1. V shed 1 base and J 5 bases; nucleotides not matched to a gene: 5. CDR1 SQVTM and CDR2 ANQGSEA come from the germline V gene. The CDR3 is 15 residues long. The CDR3 bases are TGCAGCGTTGAAGGGTGGGGACAGGGTACCGGGGAGCTGTTTTTT. Translating it yields CSVEGWGQGTGELFF.

V usage is TRBV9 and J usage is TRBJ2-7; 8 nucleotides align to TRBD2. The CDR3 is 15 amino acids. The junction had 11 bases not matched to a gene; V was cut back by 3 bases and J by 6 bases. Looked up from germline, CDR1 is SGDLS and CDR2 is YYNGEE. For the CDR3, the DNA is TGTGCCAGCAGCGGAAGCGGGAGCACCCCTCTCGAGCAGTACTTC. Amino acid sequence: CASSGSGSTPLEQYF. The full variable domain, in which reference TRBV9 and TRBJ2-7 provide the parts outside the CDR3, is DSGVTQTPKHLITATGQRVTLRCSPRSGDLSVYWYQQSLDQGLQFLIQYYNGEERAKGNILERFSAQQFPDLHSELNLSSLELGDSALYFCASSGSGSTPLEQYFGPGTRLTVT.

V and J are TRBV25-1 and TRBJ1-2; TRBD1 might be the D (6 bases). V lost 10 bases and J lost 6, with 12 bases in between. The CDR3 sequence is 11 residues long. Germline CDR1 and CDR2: MGHDK and SYGVNS. In DNA, the CDR3 is TGTGCCATTCTAGGGGGGGATGGCTACACCTTC. This translates into CAILGGDGYTF.

The chain joins TRBV13 to TRBJ2-1; 8 bases fit TRBD2. V dropped 3 bases and J dropped 9; count of bases not matched to a gene: 4. CDR1 and CDR2 (germline): PRHDT, FYEKMQ (reference sequence). The CDR3 is 13 residues long. The CDR3 spells CASSLGLGREQFF. The CDR3 DNA sequence: TGTGCCAGCAGCTTGGGACTAGGACGTGAGCAGTTCTTC.

V usage is TRBV28 and J usage is TRBJ2-5, with TRBD2 matching over 12 bases. J was trimmed by 3 bases and V by 2 bases; bases with no gene match: 7. Germline V gives CDR1 MDHEN, CDR2 SYDVKM. This CDR3 comprises 17 residues. The DNA of the CDR3 is TGTGCCAGCAGTTTACGGACTAGCGGGACCGTAGAAGAGACCCAGTACTTC. It yields the protein CASSLRTSGTVEETQYF.

The chain joins TRBV5-1 to TRBJ2-7; TRBD2 is a possible D gene (6 bases). The CDR3 totals 15 residues. Germline loops: CDR1 SGHRS, CDR2 YFSETQ. Trimming left V 3 bases short and J 3 bases short, with 16 bases between. CDR3 bases: TGCGCCAGCAGCTCCGGGGGTAGCGAGGTCTACGAGCAGTACTTC. Its protein is CASSSGGSEVYEQYF. The complete variable domain, with remaining parts taken from reference TRBV5-1 and TRBJ2-7, reads KAGVTQTPRYLIKTRGQQVTLSCSPISGHRSVSWYQQTPGQGLQFLFEYFSETQRNKGNFPGRFSGRQFSNSRSEMNVSTLELGDSALYLCASSSGGSEVYEQYFGPGTRLTVT.

J is TRBJ2-1 and V is TRBV7-9; a possible D gene is TRBD1 (6 bases). Deletions cut 4 bases from V and 6 bases from J, with 16 bases between. Per germline, CDR1 SEHNR and CDR2 FQNEAQ (reference sequence). The CDR3 loop spans 15 amino acids. CDR3: CASSSNGRGGNEQFF. The CDR3 DNA is TGTGCCAGCAGCTCAAACGGCAGGGGTGGCAATGAGCAGTTCTTC. Combining the CDR3 with reference TRBV7-9 and TRBJ2-1 gives the whole variable domain DTGVSQNPRHKITKRGQNVTFRCDPISEHNRLYWYRQTLGQGPEFLTYFQNEAQLEKSRLLSDRFSAERPKGSFSTLEIQRTEQGDSAMYLCASSSNGRGGNEQFFGPGTRLTVL.

This rearrangement joins TRBV9 to TRBJ2-5; D not certain. This CDR3 spans 14 amino acids. Germline assignment: CDR1 SGDLS and CDR2 YYNGEE. The V end lost 0 bases, the J end lost 5 bases, and 11 bases lay between the germline ends. The CDR3 nucleotides are TGTGCCAGCAGCGTAGCATCGGGTCTGGAGACCCAGTACTTC. As protein: CASSVASGLETQYF. Based on the CDR3 plus reference TRBV9 and TRBJ2-5, the full variable domain is DSGVTQTPKHLITATGQRVTLRCSPRSGDLSVYWYQQSLDQGLQFLIQYYNGEERAKGNILERFSAQQFPDLHSELNLSSLELGDSALYFCASSVASGLETQYFGPGTRLLVL.

Remarks on this clone: Other DNA variants within this sample encode the same CDR3. The CDR3, as DNA: TGTGCCAGCAGTTTTGGGAACACTGAAGCTTTCTTT. It specifies CASSFGNTEAFF. The V gene is TRBV28, the J gene TRBJ1-1; no clear D gene. In germline, CDR1 is MDHEN, CDR2 SYDVKM. The CDR3 has 12 residues. The ends were cut back, 3 bases at V and 1 base at J, with 3 bases in the middle.

The chain has TRBV9 and TRBJ2-7; D may be TRBD2 (6 bases). V was pared by 0 bases and J by 10 bases, with 20 bases between. The CDR3 consists of 15 residues. Germline V gene sequence: CDR1 SGDLS, CDR2 YYNGEE. CDR3 sequence: CASSVGGETPGRQYF. As DNA, the CDR3 is TGTGCCAGCAGCGTAGGGGGGGAGACCCCCGGCAGACAGTACTTC.

V is TRBV7-9 and J is TRBJ2-1; TRBD2 matches at 8 bases. The germline gives CDR1 SEHNR, CDR2 FQNEAQ (reference sequence). Germline trimming cut 5 bases from V and 4 bases from J; bases unmatched to any gene: 13. This CDR3 is 17 amino acids long. CDR3 in DNA: TGTGCCAGCAGCGCTCCCGAAGAGCGGGAGCATTACAATGAGCAGTTCTTC. Its translation is CASSAPEEREHYNEQFF.

This clone appeared once. The chain couples TRBV28 to TRBJ2-7; D may be TRBD2 (5 bases). This CDR3 has 16 residues. Germline-derived CDR1 and CDR2 are MDHEN and SYDVKM. V was clipped by 4 bases and J by 6 bases, with 22 bases between them. For the CDR3, the DNA is TGTGCCAGCAGTTCACCCGGGCTCATCATCCGGGGCGAGCAGTACTTC. This gives the protein CASSSPGLIIRGEQYF.

The chain joins TRBV7-9 to TRBJ2-1, with D tentatively TRBD2 (5 bases). Looked up from germline, CDR1 is SEHNR and CDR2 is FQNEAQ (reference sequence). The V and J ends lost 4 bases and 0 bases respectively, with 22 bases between them. The CDR3 runs to 19 residues. The CDR3: CASSSRFPWAGGSYNEQFF. In DNA, the CDR3 is TGTGCCAGCAGCTCTCGGTTCCCGTGGGCGGGCGGCTCCTACAATGAGCAGTTCTTC.

Of note for this clone: Its ends do not fully match the called genes, so a read error is possible. V gene TRBV13 combines with J gene TRBJ2-7; TRBD2 aligns across 13 bases. The CDR3 has 16 amino acids. CDR1 is PRHDT, CDR2 FYEKMQ, per germline (reference sequence). The DNA for the CDR3 is TGTGCCAGCAGCCTAGGACTAGCGGGAGTCTTCTACGAGCAGTACTTC. Translation gives CASSLGLAGVFYEQYF.

The rearrangement links TRBV13 to TRBJ2-7; 10 bases line up with TRBD2. V was clipped by 5 bases and J by 5 bases; unmatched bases: 6. CDR3 length: 14 residues. Germline CDR1 PRHDT, CDR2 FYEKMQ (reference sequence). CDR3 coding DNA: TGTGCCAGCAGCCCAGCGGGAGGGTATAACGAGCAGTACTTC. Protein: CASSPAGGYNEQYF.

The chain links TRBV27 to TRBJ2-7; D perhaps matches TRBD2 (6 bases). This CDR3 has 14 residues. CDR1 is MNHEY and CDR2 is SMNVEV in the germline V gene (reference sequence). V lost 4 bases, J lost 1 base, and 11 bases lay in between. In DNA form, the CDR3 reads TGTGCCAGCAGTTCTCCGGGAGAATCCTACGAGCAGTACTTC. It encodes CASSSPGESYEQYF.

V usage is TRBV9 and J usage is TRBJ1-2; the D gene is possibly TRBD1 (6 bases). Trimming took off 3 bases at V and 10 bases at J, with 13 bases between the two ends. CDR3 length: 12 amino acids. Germline V gene sequence: CDR1 SGDLS, CDR2 YYNGEE. This CDR3 is CASSGSTGYYTF. The CDR3 region has the DNA TGTGCCAGCAGCGGATCCACAGGGTACTACACCTTC.

This chain connects TRBV5-6 to TRBJ2-7; D gene uncertain. CDR1 and CDR2 from the germline V gene are SGHDT and YYEEEE. The germline V and J ends were trimmed by 4 bases and 2 bases, with 13 bases remaining between them. The CDR3 totals 14 residues. CDR3 sequence: CASSTFLRPYEQYF. The CDR3 bases are TGTGCCAGCAGCACTTTTCTCAGACCCTACGAGCAGTACTTC.

The chain joins TRBV11-2 to TRBJ2-7; no reliable D call. The CDR3 length is 17 residues. V shed 1 base and J shed 2 bases, with 18 bases lying between them. Germline CDR1 reads SGHAT; CDR2 reads FQNNGV. CDR3 nucleotides: TGTGCCAGCAGCTTAGGGCCGAGTAGGGCAGGCCCCTACGAGCAGTACTTC. This codes for CASSLGPSRAGPYEQYF.

The chain uses TRBV5-6 and TRBJ2-7, with D perhaps TRBD1 or TRBD2 (6 bases each). V gave up 2 bases and J gave up 3 bases, with 9 bases separating them. Germline loops: CDR1 SGHDT, CDR2 YYEEEE. The length of the CDR3 is 13 residues. Written as DNA, the CDR3 is TGTGCCAGCAGCTTAGGGGGGAACTACGAGCAGTACTTC. Translation gives CASSLGGNYEQYF.

The chain is built from TRBV11-1 and TRBJ2-1; 10 bases fit TRBD2. The CDR3 runs to 18 residues. The ends lost 0 bases at V and 5 bases at J; junction bases unmatched: 10. Germline CDR1 reads SGHAT; CDR2 reads FQDESV (reference sequence). The DNA of the CDR3 is TGTGCCAGCAGCTTAGCGCCAAGTACTCTAGCGGGAGACAATGAGCAGTTCTTC. It encodes CASSLAPSTLAGDNEQFF.

The chain couples TRBV7-9 to TRBJ2-3; 15 nucleotides agree with TRBD2. Germline values: CDR1 SEHNR, CDR2 FQNEAQ (reference sequence). CDR3 length equals 15 residues. V lost 5 bases and J lost 5; bases outside the gene matches: 2. The CDR3 here is CASSGLAGGGDTQYF. The CDR3 nucleotides are TGTGCCAGCAGCGGACTAGCGGGAGGGGGAGATACGCAGTATTTT.

V gene TRBV6-4 combines with J gene TRBJ2-2, with 7 positions matching TRBD2. Germline loops: CDR1 MRHNA, CDR2 SNTAGT. The CDR3 has 14 residues. V was pared by 2 bases and J by 4 bases, with 1 base of the junction left unmatched. The CDR3 sequence: CASSDREGTGELFF. The DNA for the CDR3 is TGTGCCAGCAGTGACAGGGAGGGCACCGGGGAGCTGTTTTTT.

CDR3 sequence: CASSIGGAYNSPLHF. The CDR3 DNA reads as TGTGCCAGTAGTATCGGGGGTGCCTATAATTCACCCCTCCACTTT. The chain joins TRBV19 to TRBJ1-6; possibly TRBD1 for D (5 bases). Germline V lookup: CDR1 LNHDA, CDR2 SQIVND (reference sequence). CDR3 length equals 15 residues. V lost 3 bases, J lost 2 bases, and 8 bases lay in between. Based on the CDR3 plus reference TRBV19 and TRBJ1-6, the full variable domain is DGGITQSPKYLFRKEGQNVTLSCEQNLNHDAMYWYRQDPGQGLRLIYYSQIVNDFQKGDIAEGYSVSREKKESFPLTVTSAQKNPTAFYLCASSIGGAYNSPLHFGNGTRLTVT.

The chain recombines TRBV6-6 with TRBJ1-1; D remains ambiguous. Per germline, CDR1 MNHNY and CDR2 SVGAGI (reference sequence). This CDR3 region has 12 residues. With 6 bases removed from V and 6 bases from J, the gap between germline ends came to 11 bases. The CDR3: CASSPVRAEAFF. CDR3 nucleotides: TGTGCCAGCAGCCCGGTTCGAGCTGAAGCTTTCTTT.

The chain recombines TRBV13 with TRBJ1-1; no firm D call. V lost 2 bases, J lost 5 bases, and 9 bases lay in between. Germline CDR1 reads PRHDT; CDR2 reads FYEKMQ (reference sequence). CDR3 length: 13 amino acids. Here the CDR3 reads CASSLTSGTEAFF. The DNA of the CDR3 is TGTGCCAGCAGCTTAACATCCGGGACTGAAGCTTTCTTT.

To note about this clone: Different DNA sequences within this sample yield the same CDR3. CDR3 sequence reads: CASSLFTDTQYF. CDR3 bases: TGTGCCAGCAGCTTGTTCACAGATACGCAGTATTTT. The chain joins TRBV5-4 to TRBJ2-3; no clear D gene. Trimming pared 1 base from V and 2 bases from J, leaving 2 bases between. The germline V gene encodes CDR1 SGHNT and CDR2 YYREEE (reference sequence). The CDR3 has 12 amino acids.

The V call is TRBV13, the J call TRBJ2-2; 13 nucleotides line up with TRBD2. CDR3 size: 19 residues. The J segment lost 4 bases and the V segment lost 5 bases, leaving 13 bases of the junction unmatched. Per germline, CDR1 PRHDT and CDR2 FYEKMQ (reference sequence). As DNA, the CDR3 is TGTGCCAGCAGCCCCCAAGGCGGACTAGCGGGAGCGGGCACCGGGGAGCTGTTTTTT. Amino acid sequence: CASSPQGGLAGAGTGELFF.

The chain employs TRBV28 and TRBJ2-7; a weak D match, TRBD2 (5 bases). The CDR3 is 14 residues long. The V gene lost 7 bases and the J gene lost 0 bases, with 13 bases spanning the gap. The germline gives CDR1 MDHEN, CDR2 SYDVKM. This chain's CDR3 is CASTSWESSYEQYF. The CDR3 DNA reads as TGTGCCAGCACCTCGTGGGAGAGCTCCTACGAGCAGTACTTC. Full variable domain (outside the CDR3, taken from reference TRBV28 and TRBJ2-7): DVKVTQSSRYLVKRTGEKVFLECVQDMDHENMFWYRQDPGLGLRLIYFSYDVKMKEKGDIPEGYSVSREKKERFSLILESASTNQTSMYLCASTSWESSYEQYFGPGTRLTVT.

J is TRBJ2-1 and V is TRBV30, with 7 bases identical to TRBD2. J lost 1 base, V lost 2 bases, and 8 bases had no gene match. CDR3 size: 16 residues. Germline-derived CDR1 and CDR2 are GTSNPN and SVGIG (reference sequence). The CDR3 is CAWSPFAGVSYNEQFF. The CDR3 region has the DNA TGTGCCTGGAGTCCCTTTGCGGGAGTGTCCTACAATGAGCAGTTCTTC. Full variable domain (outside the CDR3, taken from reference TRBV30 and TRBJ2-1): SQTIHQWPATLVQPVGSPLSLECTVEGTSNPNLYWYRQAAGRGLQLLFYSVGIGQISSEVPQNLSASRPQDRQFILSSKKLLLSDSGFYLCAWSPFAGVSYNEQFFGPGTRLTVL.